Sequencing of this T cell receptor (beta chain) was carried out in a study of Ad26.COV2.S vaccination and SARS-CoV-2 variants. Looking at the study overall: Intramuscular Ad26.COV2.S doses were given once or twice, 56 days apart.

Study conclusions and caveats: Placebo recipients trailed vaccine recipients in spike-specific TCR breadth.

For this clone: Its specificity is not known.

The method was immunoSEQ multiplex PCR; TCRdb's version includes in-frame clones alone and lacks a portion of them. The sample has about 430,000 clones, over 75% seen once. The treatment here: some 20 received Ad26.COV2.S at low or high dose, single or two shots; 5 received placebo; per-sample allocation not given. The samples date from day 63 after the first vaccine or placebo injection. SARS-CoV-2 spike from the Wuhan strain was encoded by the vaccine, an Ad26 vector. The source is a person between 18 and 65 years old who received the Ad26.COV2.S COVID-19 vaccine or a placebo. The source was peripheral blood, collected in a trial of Ad26.COV2.S vaccine versus placebo.

The CDR3 region has the DNA TGTGCCAGCAGCTTGATGCTAAGCGCAGGGACAGATACGCAGTATTTT. Translation gives CASSLMLSAGTDTQYF. The genes are TRBV5-4 and TRBJ2-3, with D possibly TRBD1 on 5 matching bases. Germline CDR1 is SGHNT and CDR2 is YYREEE (reference sequence). The V end was cut by 1 base, the J end by 3 bases, with 15 bases between. The CDR3 is 16 residues long.